This T cell receptor (beta chain) was captured by sequencing in a study of blood T cells in healthy people across ages (dated by TCRdb to about 2015). In terms of the full investigation: Template switching captured roughly one uniquely barcoded TCR beta cDNA molecule per two T cells in model experiments. Using deep sequencing normalized with unique cDNA molecular identifiers, the study measured how TCR beta repertoire diversity changes with age. Donors were grouped into four age groups: young (average roughly 15 years), middle-aged (roughly 38), aged (around 66) and long-lived (82). Donors of different ages were randomly distributed across sequencing lanes to avoid experimental bias. The study analyzed two additional independent replicas of 1 million unique cDNA reads from the same blood draw for two donors, one aged 18 to 29 and one aged 80 or older.

What the study reported, not specific to this receptor: Bulk unsorted PBMC profiling prevented conclusive comparison of naive and antigen-experienced compartments. Estimates of total diversity based on one million sequenced T cells were regarded as lower bounds and as underestimates. Because the CMV infection status of the donors was unknown, age-related changes in expanded clonotypes may potentially have been confounded. Observed TCR beta diversity per million T cells fell roughly linearly with age, and a significant reduction was already apparent by age about 36. Compared with the aged group, more naive CD4+ T cells, fewer expanded clones and increased TCR diversity were shown by the long-lived group, suggesting age selection. A strong correlation was found between observed TCR beta diversity and the percentage of naive T cells measured by flow cytometry.

The roughly 39 donors, aged 6 to 90 years, were systemically healthy Caucasian individuals from Russia. Each donor gave 9 to 10 milliliters of peripheral blood, collected into EDTA-treated Vacutainer tubes. PBMCs were isolated by Ficoll-Paque density-gradient centrifugation, with at least 7 million obtained per sample. Trizol reagent was used to extract total RNA from the PBMCs, yielding at least 6 micrograms per sample. Naive CD45RAhigh/CD27high T cell percentages were measured by flow cytometry on a PBMC aliquot from every donor. A word on this clonotype: Its antigen has not been determined. The sample holds no much larger clone one base away, and base qualities are not on file.

Including the terminal cysteine and phenylalanine, the CDR3 comprises 15 residues. Just CDR3 DNA is preserved here, 45 bases in frame from base 1. Trimming costs V 4 bases and J 1 base, and their ends lie 13 bases apart. Libraries were prepared through 5' RACE. These reads were obtained on an Illumina HiSeq 2500. A second roughly 7 to 12 cycle PCR used a sample-barcoded 5' primer and a J-beta primer mix. A unique molecular identifier was introduced onto each TCR beta cDNA molecule by a template-switch 5' adaptor carrying 12 random nucleotides. Each sample yielded at least 2.5 million CDR3-containing paired-end reads. First-strand cDNA was synthesized from all RNA with the Mint cDNA synthesis kit, primed by a TRBC-specific oligonucleotide. Following uracil-DNA glycosylase treatment, all cDNA underwent a first 18-cycle PCR with the universal primers M1SS and BC2_uni_R. For the original study's pipeline: Normalization of each sample was performed by random selection of 1 million high-quality reads, each carrying a distinct molecular identifier. Instead of being binned into consensus sequences, reads that shared molecular identifiers were thrown out. MiTCR, run with a Q25 quality threshold and the strictest error-elimination algorithm, handled CDR3 identification, clonotype clustering and error correction. A nonparametric unseen species model with Euler transformation was used to estimate lower-bound total TCR beta diversity. TCRdb itself trimmed the public reads at Q25 with fastp, ran MiXCR and retained productive beta chains. For every CDR3 protein sequence, its rows merge into one entry that carries the most common genes and DNA. These V and J calls are TCRdb output, not the study's own analysis. This sample lists 550,000 to 600,000 distinct CDR3 sequences; roughly 28% were detected once. Of the sample, approximately 18% is held by the ten largest clones.

Sequenced: blood. This receptor chain uses TRBV12-3 or TRBV12-4 and TRBJ1-1, with the identity of the D gene unclear. The TCR originated in a woman in her 70s in good health. The CDR3 protein: CASSSPGRGNTEAFF. In nucleotides, the sequence is TGTGCCAGCAGTTCCCCGGGGAGAGGGAACACTGAAGCTTTCTTT.